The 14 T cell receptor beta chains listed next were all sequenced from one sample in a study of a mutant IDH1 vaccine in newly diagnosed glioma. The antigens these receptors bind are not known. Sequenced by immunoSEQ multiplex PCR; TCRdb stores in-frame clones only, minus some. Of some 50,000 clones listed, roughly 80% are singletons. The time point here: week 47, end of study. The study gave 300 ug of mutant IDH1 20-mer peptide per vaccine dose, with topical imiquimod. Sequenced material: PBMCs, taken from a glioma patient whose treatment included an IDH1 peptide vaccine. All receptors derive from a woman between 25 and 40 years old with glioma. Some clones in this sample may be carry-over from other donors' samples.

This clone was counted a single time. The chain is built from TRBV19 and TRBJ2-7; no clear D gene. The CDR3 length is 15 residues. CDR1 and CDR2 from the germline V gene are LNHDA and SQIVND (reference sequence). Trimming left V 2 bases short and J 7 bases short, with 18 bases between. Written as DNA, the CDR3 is TGTGCCAGTAGTATAAGCCAGGATACCTTTTCGGAGCAGTACTTC. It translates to CASSISQDTFSEQYF.

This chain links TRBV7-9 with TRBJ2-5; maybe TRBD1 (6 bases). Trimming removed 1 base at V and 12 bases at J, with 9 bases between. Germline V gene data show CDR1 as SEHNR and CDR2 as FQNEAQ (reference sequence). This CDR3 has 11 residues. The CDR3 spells CASSLVRGKYF. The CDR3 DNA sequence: TGTGCCAGCAGCTTAGTGAGGGGGAAGTACTTC.

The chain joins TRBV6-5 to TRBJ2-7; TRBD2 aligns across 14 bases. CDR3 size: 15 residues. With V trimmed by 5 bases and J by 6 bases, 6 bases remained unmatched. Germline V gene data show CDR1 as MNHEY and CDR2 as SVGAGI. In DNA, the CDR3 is TGTGCCAGCAGTACTCCGGGACTAGCGGGAGTCGAGCAGTACTTC. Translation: CASSTPGLAGVEQYF.

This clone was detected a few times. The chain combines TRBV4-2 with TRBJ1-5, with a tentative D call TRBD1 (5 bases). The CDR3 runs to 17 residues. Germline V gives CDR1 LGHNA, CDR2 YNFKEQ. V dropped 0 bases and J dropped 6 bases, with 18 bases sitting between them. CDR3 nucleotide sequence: TGTGCCAGCAGCCAAGATGGGGTCCCAGGGCAGGGTCAGCCCCAGCATTTT. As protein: CASSQDGVPGQGQPQHF.

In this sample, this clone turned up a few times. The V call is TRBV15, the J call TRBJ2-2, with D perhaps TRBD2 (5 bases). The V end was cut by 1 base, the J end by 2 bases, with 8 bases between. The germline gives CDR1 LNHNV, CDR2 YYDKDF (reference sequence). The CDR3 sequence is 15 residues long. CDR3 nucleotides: TGTGCCACCAGCAGAGTACGGGGAAACACCGGGGAGCTGTTTTTT. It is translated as CATSRVRGNTGELFF.

The CDR3 sequence: CSELDSQQETQYF. CDR3 DNA: TGCAGCGAACTGGACAGCCAGCAAGAGACCCAGTACTTC. The gene calls are TRBV29-1 and TRBJ2-5; tentative D call: TRBD1 (6 bases). V lost 7 bases and J 2 bases, leaving 14 bases between the germline ends. This CDR3 region has 13 residues. Germline CDR1 and CDR2: SQVTM and ANQGSEA.

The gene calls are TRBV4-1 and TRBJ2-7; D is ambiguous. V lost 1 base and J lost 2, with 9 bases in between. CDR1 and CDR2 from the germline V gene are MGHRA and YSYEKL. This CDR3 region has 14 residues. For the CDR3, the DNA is TGCGCCAGCAGCCAAGCCGGGTTCGCCTACGAGCAGTACTTC. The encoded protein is CASSQAGFAYEQYF.

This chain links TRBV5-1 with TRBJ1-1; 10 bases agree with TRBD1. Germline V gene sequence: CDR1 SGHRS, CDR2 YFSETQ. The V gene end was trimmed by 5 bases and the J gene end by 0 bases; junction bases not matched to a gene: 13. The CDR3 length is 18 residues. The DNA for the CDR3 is TGCGCCAGCAGAGGGGCGGGTGGGACAGGGGCCATGAACACTGAAGCTTTCTTT. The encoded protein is CASRGAGGTGAMNTEAFF.

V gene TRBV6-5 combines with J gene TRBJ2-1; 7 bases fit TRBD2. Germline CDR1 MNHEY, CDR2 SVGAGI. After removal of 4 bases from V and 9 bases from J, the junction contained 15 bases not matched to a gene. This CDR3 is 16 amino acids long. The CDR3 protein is CASSSHRGRGNGEQFF. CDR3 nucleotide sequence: TGTGCCAGCAGTTCCCACCGCGGGAGAGGTAACGGTGAGCAGTTCTTC.

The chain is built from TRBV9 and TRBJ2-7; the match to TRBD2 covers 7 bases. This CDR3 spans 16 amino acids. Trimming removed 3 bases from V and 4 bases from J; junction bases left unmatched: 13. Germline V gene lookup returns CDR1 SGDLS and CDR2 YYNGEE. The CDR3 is CASSGGGGSGVYEQYF. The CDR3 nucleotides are TGTGCCAGCAGCGGGGGCGGCGGGAGTGGGGTTTACGAGCAGTACTTC. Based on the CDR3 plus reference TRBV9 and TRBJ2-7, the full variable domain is DSGVTQTPKHLITATGQRVTLRCSPRSGDLSVYWYQQSLDQGLQFLIQYYNGEERAKGNILERFSAQQFPDLHSELNLSSLELGDSALYFCASSGGGGSGVYEQYFGPGTRLTVT.

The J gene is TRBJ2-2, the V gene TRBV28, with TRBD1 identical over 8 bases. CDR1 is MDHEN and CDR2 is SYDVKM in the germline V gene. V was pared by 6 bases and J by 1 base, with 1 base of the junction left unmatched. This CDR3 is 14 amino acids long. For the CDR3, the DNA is TGTGCCAGCAGCGGGACAGGGAACACCGGGGAGCTGTTTTTT. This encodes CASSGTGNTGELFF.

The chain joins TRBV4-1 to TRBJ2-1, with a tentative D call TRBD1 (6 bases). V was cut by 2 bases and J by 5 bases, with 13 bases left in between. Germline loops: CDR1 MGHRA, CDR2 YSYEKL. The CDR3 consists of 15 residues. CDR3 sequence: CASSQWQGIHNEQFF. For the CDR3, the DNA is TGCGCCAGCAGCCAATGGCAGGGGATCCACAATGAGCAGTTCTTC.

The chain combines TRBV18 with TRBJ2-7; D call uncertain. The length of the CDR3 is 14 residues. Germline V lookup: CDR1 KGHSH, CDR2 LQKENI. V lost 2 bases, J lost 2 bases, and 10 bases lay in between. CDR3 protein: CASSPGVKAYEQYF. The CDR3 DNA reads TGTGCCAGCTCACCAGGGGTCAAGGCCTACGAGCAGTACTTC.

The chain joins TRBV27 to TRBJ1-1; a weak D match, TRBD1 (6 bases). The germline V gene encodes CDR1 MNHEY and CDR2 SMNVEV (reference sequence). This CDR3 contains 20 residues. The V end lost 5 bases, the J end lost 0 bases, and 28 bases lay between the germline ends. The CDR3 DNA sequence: TGTGCCAGCAGTGGATTATTAGGGCTCCAGGGGTCCCCGATGAACACTGAAGCTTTCTTT. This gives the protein CASSGLLGLQGSPMNTEAFF.